The 29 T cell receptor beta chains in this list originate from one sample, sequenced in a study of blood T cells in healthy people across ages. Through a sample-barcoded 5' primer and a J-beta primer mix, a second PCR was run for roughly 6 to 11 cycles. TCRdb analysed the 5' RACE reads with MiXCR anew, one entry per CDR3 protein. The table includes approximately 670,000 distinct CDR3 sequences, around 38% detected once. Sequencing was performed on blood. The source of these receptors is a man at least 80 years old in good health.

This chain uses TRBV5-4 with TRBJ2-7, with TRBD2 matching over 9 bases. This CDR3 is built from 16 residues. Trimming cost V 2 bases and J 7 bases; bases outside gene matches: 13. Germline V gives CDR1 SGHNT, CDR2 YYREEE (reference sequence). CDR3 loop: CASSLSPRGGNNEQYF. CDR3 bases: TGTGCCAGCAGCTTAAGTCCGCGGGGGGGTAACAATGAGCAGTACTTC.

In this sample, this clonotype turned up a few times. The chain has TRBV27 and TRBJ2-1; D gene unclear. The CDR3 is made up of 15 amino acids. Per germline, CDR1 MNHEY and CDR2 SMNVEV (reference sequence). Trimming removed 5 bases from V and 2 bases from J, with 13 bases in between. The CDR3 sequence is CASSLRAVPYNEQFF. In nucleotides, the CDR3 is TGTGCCAGCAGTCTTAGGGCAGTACCCTACAATGAGCAGTTCTTC.

The sample holds a few counts of this clonotype. The chain is built from TRBV7-2 and TRBJ2-1; D unresolved. Germline CDR1 SGHTA, CDR2 FQGNSA. V lost 1 base to trimming and J lost 15 bases, with 13 bases between them. The CDR3 length is 12 residues. The CDR3 sequence is CASSLVDSIRFF. In nucleotides, the CDR3 is TGTGCCAGCAGCTTAGTAGATAGTATAAGGTTCTTC.

Worth noting for this clonotype: This clone may be a read error of a much larger clone one base away. The V gene is TRBV6-2 or TRBV6-3, the J gene TRBJ2-5, with D maybe TRBD2 (5 bases). Germline lookup yields CDR1 MNHEY and CDR2 SVGEGT. Trimming removed 4 bases from V and 11 bases from J, with 23 bases in between. The CDR3 extends over 15 amino acids. The CDR3, as DNA: TGTGCCAGCAGTTCCCCCCCACGTCGAGGGAATGAGCAGTACTTC. The encoded protein is CASSSPPRRGNEQYF.

The sample holds many counts of this clonotype. The CDR3 nucleotides read TGTGCCAGCGTAAAACTGGGGGGACCCTCTGGGGCCAACGTCCTGACTTTC. Its translation: CASVKLGGPSGANVLTF. The chain combines TRBV6-5 with TRBJ2-6; a possible D gene is TRBD2 (6 bases). The V gene lost 8 bases and the J gene lost 0 bases, with 17 bases spanning the gap. There are 17 residues in the CDR3. Germline assignment: CDR1 MNHEY and CDR2 SVGAGI.

CDR3 amino acids: CASSLNRRAGGLYEQYF. The CDR3 DNA reads as TGTGCCAGCAGCTTGAATAGGAGGGCGGGAGGATTATACGAGCAGTACTTC. V usage is TRBV5-6 and J usage is TRBJ2-7; 8 positions match TRBD2. The CDR3 has 17 amino acids. The junction had 13 bases not matched to a gene; V was cut back by 1 base and J by 4 bases. Germline assignment: CDR1 SGHDT and CDR2 YYEEEE.

The chain recombines TRBV24-1 with TRBJ2-5, with D perhaps matching TRBD2 (6 bases). V lost 2 bases and J 0 bases, leaving 12 bases between the germline ends. CDR3 size: 16 residues. Germline CDR1 KGHDR, CDR2 SFDVKD. The CDR3 loop is CATSDSAEGNQETQYF. The CDR3 nucleotides read TGTGCCACCAGTGATTCCGCGGAGGGAAACCAAGAGACCCAGTACTTC.

V and J are TRBV12-3 or TRBV12-4 and TRBJ2-4; TRBD1 aligns across 7 bases. Trimming cost V 6 bases and J 0 bases; bases outside gene matches: 11. The CDR3 contains 17 residues. The CDR3 protein is CASRGTVRGIAKNIQYF. The CDR3 region has the DNA TGTGCCAGCAGGGGGACAGTACGAGGGATAGCCAAAAACATTCAGTACTTC.

The chain carries TRBV4-3 and TRBJ2-6, with D possibly being TRBD1 (6 bases). The V and J ends lost 5 bases and 3 bases respectively, with 11 bases between them. The CDR3 totals 15 residues. Germline CDR1 reads LGHNA; CDR2 reads YSLEER. CDR3 coding DNA: TGCGCCAGCAGCACTCGAGGGGGTGGGGCCAACGTCCTGACTTTC. Protein: CASSTRGGGANVLTF.

The J gene is TRBJ1-1, the V gene TRBV5-5; TRBD1 aligns across 7 bases. Per germline, CDR1 SGHKS and CDR2 YYEKEE (reference sequence). The CDR3 sequence is 15 residues long. V lost 4 bases and J lost 4; bases outside the gene matches: 10. CDR3 loop: CASSRTGAVGTEAFF. The CDR3 DNA sequence: TGTGCCAGCAGCCGCACAGGGGCAGTTGGCACTGAAGCTTTCTTT.

The genes are TRBV6-2 or TRBV6-3 and TRBJ2-4; 8 nucleotides match TRBD2. The DNA matches TRBJ2-7 better at its end, which makes the J call doubtful. CDR3 length: 15 residues. Germline V gene lookup returns CDR1 MNHEY and CDR2 SVGEGT. The CDR3 DNA reads as TGTGCCAGCAGTTACGCCGGCGGGAGGAGAATCGAGCAGTACTTC. Protein sequence: CASSYAGGRRIEQYF.

In its sample, this clonotype was seen once. The chain is built from TRBV6-5 and TRBJ2-1; 8 nucleotides line up with TRBD1. V was pared by 2 bases and J by 2 bases, with 5 bases of the junction left unmatched. CDR1 and CDR2 from the germline V gene are MNHEY and SVGAGI. The length of the CDR3 is 16 residues. This CDR3 is CASSYKAGGPYNEQFF. The CDR3 nucleotides are TGTGCCAGCAGTTACAAGGCAGGGGGCCCCTACAATGAGCAGTTCTTC.

This chain connects TRBV7-8 to TRBJ2-7, with no clear D. Germline V gene lookup returns CDR1 SGHVS and CDR2 FQNEAQ. This CDR3 has 14 amino acids. The V end was cut by 1 base, the J end by 3 bases, with 10 bases between. The CDR3 protein is CASSLVGQYYEQYF. In DNA form, the CDR3 reads TGTGCCAGCAGCTTAGTAGGGCAGTACTACGAGCAGTACTTC.

The V and J genes are TRBV6-5 and TRBJ2-4; D unresolved. Per the germline V gene, CDR1 is MNHEY and CDR2 is SVGAGI. Deletions cut 6 bases from V and 1 base from J, with 7 bases between. The length of the CDR3 is 13 residues. CDR3 nucleotide sequence: TGTGCCAGCAGAGCTGGGGCCAAAAACATTCAGTACTTC. Translating gives CASRAGAKNIQYF.

This chain connects TRBV6-6 to TRBJ2-7; 9 nucleotides agree with TRBD2. V dropped 6 bases and J dropped 0; count of bases not matched to a gene: 12. The CDR3 totals 17 residues. Per germline, CDR1 MNHNY and CDR2 SVGAGI (reference sequence). CDR3 DNA sequence: TGTGCCAGCAGCCCAGGAGCGGGGGGTTCGAGCTCCTACGAGCAGTACTTC. Encoded protein: CASSPGAGGSSSYEQYF.

The table lists this clonotype with a few counts. This chain joins TRBV20-1 and TRBJ2-1; 9 positions agree with TRBD1. Germline-derived CDR1 and CDR2 are DFQATT and SNEGSKA (reference sequence). This CDR3 is 14 amino acids long. V was clipped by 3 bases and J by 7 bases; unmatched bases: 7. CDR3: CSARWGQGINEQFF. The CDR3 nucleotides are TGCAGTGCTAGGTGGGGACAGGGTATAAATGAGCAGTTCTTC.

This clonotype occurred a few times. The chain carries TRBV20-1 and TRBJ1-1; D uncertain. The V gene's germline CDR1 is DFQATT and CDR2 SNEGSKA (reference sequence). The CDR3 runs 12 residues. The V and J ends lost 1 base and 6 bases respectively, with 9 bases between them. CDR3 sequence (DNA): TGCAGTGCTAGAGCGGGCAGCCCTGAAGCTTTCTTT. Translated: CSARAGSPEAFF.

This clonotype appeared a few times. This chain joins TRBV20-1 and TRBJ2-1, with D tentatively TRBD2 (5 bases). Germline CDR1 and CDR2: DFQATT and SNEGSKA (reference sequence). CDR3 length: 14 amino acids. The germline V and J ends were trimmed by 2 bases and 2 bases, with 10 bases remaining between them. CDR3 sequence reads: CSARSGATYNEQFF. The CDR3 DNA reads TGCAGTGCTAGAAGCGGAGCCACCTACAATGAGCAGTTCTTC.

This clonotype was seen more than once but under ten times. The chain recombines TRBV7-9 with TRBJ2-1; 12 bases line up with TRBD2. CDR1 is SEHNR, CDR2 FQNEAQ, per germline (reference sequence). V gave up 5 bases and J gave up 10 bases; unmatched junction bases: 9. This CDR3 spans 15 amino acids. This CDR3 is CASSPDRTSGKEQFF. CDR3 sequence (DNA): TGTGCCAGCAGCCCGGACAGGACTAGCGGGAAAGAGCAGTTCTTC. The full variable domain, rest sourced from reference TRBV7-9 and TRBJ2-1, is DTGVSQNPRHKITKRGQNVTFRCDPISEHNRLYWYRQTLGQGPEFLTYFQNEAQLEKSRLLSDRFSAERPKGSFSTLEIQRTEQGDSAMYLCASSPDRTSGKEQFFGPGTRLTVL.

This clonotype was detected a few times. The V gene is TRBV6-2 or TRBV6-3, the J gene TRBJ1-5; D remains unclear. In germline, CDR1 is MNHEY, CDR2 SVGEGT. The CDR3 sequence is 15 residues long. V lost 3 bases and J 0 bases, leaving 9 bases between the germline ends. The CDR3 nucleotides are TGTGCCAGCAGTTATCCTGGCACTAGCAATCAGCCCCAGCATTTT. Translating gives CASSYPGTSNQPQHF.

This clonotype was observed a few times. The V call is TRBV20-1, the J call TRBJ2-3, with 8 nucleotides matching TRBD2. The V and J ends lost 3 bases and 4 bases, in that order; junction bases with no gene match: 9. The CDR3 sequence is 15 residues long. The germline V gene encodes CDR1 DFQATT and CDR2 SNEGSKA (reference sequence). The CDR3: CSARHREGLADTQYF. The CDR3, as DNA: TGCAGTGCTAGGCATCGGGAGGGCCTAGCAGATACGCAGTATTTT.

This clonotype was detected only a few times. V gene TRBV7-9 combines with J gene TRBJ1-1, with D perhaps matching TRBD1 (5 bases). Trimming took 0 bases from V and 1 from J, leaving 9 bases between them. The CDR3 is made up of 15 amino acids. From germline, CDR1 is SEHNR and CDR2 FQNEAQ (reference sequence). The CDR3 here is CASSLAGAGNTEAFF. DNA of the CDR3: TGTGCCAGCAGCTTAGCTGGGGCAGGGAACACTGAAGCTTTCTTT.

The rearrangement uses TRBV4-3 and TRBJ2-1; TRBD2 agrees at 8 bases. J gave up 2 bases and V 3 bases, and 9 bases lay outside the gene matches. The CDR3 covers 17 residues. The germline CDR1 and CDR2 sequences are LGHNA and YSLEER. CDR3 residues: CASSQGPRGATYNEQFF. The CDR3 DNA reads TGCGCCAGCAGCCAGGGGCCGCGGGGGGCCACCTACAATGAGCAGTTCTTC.

This clonotype showed up just a few times. V is TRBV29-1 and J is TRBJ2-2; D remains ambiguous. V gave up 2 bases and J gave up 3 bases, with 4 bases separating them. This CDR3 comprises 12 residues. Germline CDR1 reads SQVTM; CDR2 reads ANQGSEA. The CDR3 nucleotides are TGCAGCGTTGAATGGTACACCGGGGAGCTGTTTTTT. It codes for CSVEWYTGELFF.

J is TRBJ1-1 and V is TRBV20-1; 7 nucleotides agree with TRBD1. Germline V gene data show CDR1 as DFQATT and CDR2 as SNEGSKA (reference sequence). The CDR3 covers 11 residues. J gave up 12 bases and V 0 bases, and 4 bases lay outside the gene matches. The CDR3 nucleotides read TGCAGTGCTAGAGAGGGGACAGAACCTTTCTTT. Translating it yields CSAREGTEPFF.

The chain couples TRBV5-4 to TRBJ2-2; a weak D match, TRBD2 (5 bases). Trimming took off 9 bases at V and 5 bases at J, with 17 bases between the two ends. From germline, CDR1 is SGHNT and CDR2 YYREEE (reference sequence). The CDR3 extends over 14 amino acids. The CDR3, as DNA: TGTGCCACCCGGTCGGGGTTGGAAACCGGGGAGCTGTTTTTT. This gives the protein CATRSGLETGELFF.

This clonotype showed up many times. The J gene is TRBJ2-7, the V gene TRBV29-1; D gene unclear. The germline V gene encodes CDR1 SQVTM and CDR2 ANQGSEA. V dropped 6 bases and J dropped 4 bases, with 10 bases sitting between them. The CDR3 length is 11 residues. The CDR3 DNA sequence: TGCAGCGTGATTATCGGTTACGAGCAGTACTTC. The encoded protein is CSVIIGYEQYF.

This clonotype was observed a few times. V usage is TRBV20-1 and J usage is TRBJ2-1, with 10 bases identical to TRBD2. Germline V lookup: CDR1 DFQATT, CDR2 SNEGSKA (reference sequence). This CDR3 comprises 16 residues. The junction had 7 bases not matched to a gene; V was cut back by 0 bases and J by 5 bases. The CDR3 sequence: CSARDSGAGGNNEQFF. In DNA, the CDR3 is TGCAGTGCTAGAGATTCGGGAGCGGGAGGGAACAATGAGCAGTTCTTC.

The rearrangement links TRBV5-1 to TRBJ2-7, with D unresolved. The CDR3 totals 14 residues. Between the trimmed V and J ends, which lost 1 base and 0 bases, there was a span of 8 bases. Germline V gene data show CDR1 as SGHRS and CDR2 as YFSETQ. The CDR3 bases are TGCGCCAGCAGCTTGCCCTCAAACTCCTACGAGCAGTACTTC. Protein sequence: CASSLPSNSYEQYF.